A single sample is the source of the 10 T cell receptor beta chains below, sequenced in a study of blood T cell repertoires in COVID-19. Here immunoSEQ multiplex PCR was the method, and the copy in TCRdb shows in-frame clones only, minus some. The sample shows roughly 250,000 clones, more than 75% of them seen only once. Sequencing was performed on peripheral blood. These receptors originate from an older woman with active or convalescent COVID-19.

V is TRBV18 and J is TRBJ1-6; TRBD1 agrees at 9 bases. The V segment lost 4 bases and the J segment 2 bases; nucleotides outside the gene matches: 9. Germline V lookup: CDR1 KGHSH, CDR2 LQKENI. The CDR3 is made up of 18 amino acids. Here the CDR3 reads CASSLLSGQGTYNSPLHF. The CDR3 region has the DNA TGTGCCAGCTCACTGCTCTCGGGACAGGGCACCTATAATTCACCCCTCCACTTT.

The V gene is TRBV10-2, the J gene TRBJ1-4, with D uncertain. CDR1 is WSHSY and CDR2 is SAAADI in the germline V gene. The germline V and J ends were trimmed by 5 bases and 4 bases, with 11 bases remaining between them. This CDR3 is 14 amino acids long. DNA for the CDR3: TGCGCCAGCAGTAAACGACTGATTAATGAAAAACTGTTTTTT. Protein: CASSKRLINEKLFF.

CDR3 in DNA: TGTGCCAGCAGCGCCACGCAACGAGGGAGGGGCAACACTGAAGCTTTCTTT. Protein sequence: CASSATQRGRGNTEAFF. The V gene is TRBV7-3, the J gene TRBJ1-1, with D tentatively TRBD1 (5 bases). The CDR3 totals 17 residues. With 5 bases removed from V and 2 bases from J, the gap between germline ends came to 21 bases. The germline V gene has CDR1 SGHTA and CDR2 FQGTGA.

V usage is TRBV3-1 (or the pseudogene TRBV3-2) and J usage is TRBJ2-3; unclear D gene. Germline loops: CDR1 LGHDT, CDR2 YNNKEL (reference sequence). The CDR3 has 16 amino acids. V was cut by 1 base and J by 1 base, with 12 bases left in between. Here the CDR3 reads CASSQGGRRRTDTQYF. The CDR3 DNA reads as TGTGCCAGCAGCCAAGGCGGTCGACGGCGCACAGATACGCAGTATTTT.

This sequence joins TRBV3-1 (or the pseudogene TRBV3-2) and TRBJ2-2, with 9 bases lining up with TRBD2. This CDR3 is 18 amino acids long. Looked up from germline, CDR1 is LGHDT and CDR2 is YNNKEL (reference sequence). With V trimmed by 0 bases and J by 0 bases, 5 bases remained unmatched. In nucleotides, the CDR3 is TGTGCCAGCAGCCAAGAGCGGGGGGGTGACGCGAACACCGGGGAGCTGTTTTTT. Its translation: CASSQERGGDANTGELFF.

The V gene is TRBV19, the J gene TRBJ1-5; D perhaps matches TRBD1 (6 bases). This CDR3 is built from 15 residues. Germline V lookup: CDR1 LNHDA, CDR2 SQIVND (reference sequence). V was trimmed by 3 bases and J by 3 bases, leaving 12 bases between them. As DNA, the CDR3 is TGTGCCAGTAGTATGGGCTACAGGGCCAATCAGCCCCAGCATTTT. It is translated as CASSMGYRANQPQHF. Full variable domain (outside the CDR3, taken from reference TRBV19 and TRBJ1-5): DGGITQSPKYLFRKEGQNVTLSCEQNLNHDAMYWYRQDPGQGLRLIYYSQIVNDFQKGDIAEGYSVSREKKESFPLTVTSAQKNPTAFYLCASSMGYRANQPQHFGDGTRLSIL.

V gene TRBV11-2 combines with J gene TRBJ2-2; 10 bases agree with TRBD2. With V trimmed by 5 bases and J by 3 bases, 9 bases remained unmatched. There are 17 residues in the CDR3. Germline loops: CDR1 SGHAT, CDR2 FQNNGV. The CDR3 DNA reads TGTGCCAGCAGCCCGTTAGCGGGGGGCCGCCACACCGGGGAGCTGTTTTTT. Encoded protein: CASSPLAGGRHTGELFF.

The V gene is TRBV7-6, the J gene TRBJ2-5; the match to TRBD1 covers 8 bases. V lost 5 bases and J lost 6; bases outside the gene matches: 17. The CDR3 consists of 17 residues. Germline V gene lookup returns CDR1 SGHVS and CDR2 FNYEAQ. This chain's CDR3 is CASSESQGAYLGKTQYF. The CDR3 DNA reads TGTGCCAGCAGCGAATCCCAGGGGGCCTACTTAGGAAAGACCCAGTACTTC.

The V call is TRBV7-3, the J call TRBJ2-1, with 8 positions matching TRBD2. Germline CDR1 SGHTA, CDR2 FQGTGA. The CDR3 extends over 15 amino acids. V dropped 3 bases and J dropped 4; count of bases not matched to a gene: 5. CDR3 sequence (DNA): TGTGCCAGCAGCTTCGGCGGGGGGCCATACAATGAGCAGTTCTTC. Encoded protein: CASSFGGGPYNEQFF. Full variable domain (remainder filled in from reference TRBV7-3 and TRBJ2-1): GAGVSQTPSNKVTEKGKYVELRCDPISGHTALYWYRQSLGQGPEFLIYFQGTGAADDSGLPNDRFFAVRPEGSVSTLKIQRTERGDSAVYLCASSFGGGPYNEQFFGPGTRLTVL.

This chain links TRBV7-9 with TRBJ1-3; the D is unclear. The CDR3 consists of 15 residues. CDR1 is SEHNR, CDR2 FQNEAQ, per germline (reference sequence). Trimming took off 1 base at V and 4 bases at J, with 11 bases between the two ends. In DNA, the CDR3 is TGTGCCAGCAGCTTAGAGTGGGCAGTAGGAAACACCATATATTTT. Protein product: CASSLEWAVGNTIYF.